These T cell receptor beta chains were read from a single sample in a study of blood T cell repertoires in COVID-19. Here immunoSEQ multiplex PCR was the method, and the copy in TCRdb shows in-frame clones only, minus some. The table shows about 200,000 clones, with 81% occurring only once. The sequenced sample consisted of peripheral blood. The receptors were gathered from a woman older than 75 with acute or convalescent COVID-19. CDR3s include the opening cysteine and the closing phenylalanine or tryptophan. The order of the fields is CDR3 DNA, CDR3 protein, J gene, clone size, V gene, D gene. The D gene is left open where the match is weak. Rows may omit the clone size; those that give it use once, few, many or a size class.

CDR3nt: TGCGCCAGCAGTCCGGGACAGAGCGCCTACGAGCAGTACTTC
CDR3aa: CASSPGQSAYEQYF
j_gene: TRBJ2-7
abundance: NA
v_gene: TRBV10-2
d_gene: TRBD1

CDR3nt: TGTGCCAGCAGTTTAGGGCAGGGAAACACCATATATTTT
CDR3aa: CASSLGQGNTIYF
j_gene: TRBJ1-3
abundance: NA
v_gene: TRBV27
d_gene: NA

CDR3nt: TGTGCCAGCAGCTTTGGGACTAGCTCTGAGACCCAGTACTTC
CDR3aa: CASSFGTSSETQYF
j_gene: TRBJ2-5
abundance: NA
v_gene: TRBV7-9
d_gene: TRBD2

CDR3nt: TGTGCCAGCAGCCGCCTAGCGGGCTACGAGCAGTACTTC
CDR3aa: CASSRLAGYEQYF
j_gene: TRBJ2-7
abundance: NA
v_gene: TRBV14
d_gene: TRBD2

CDR3nt: TGTGCCAGCATCCCAGGGCTGGAAGGCAATCAGCCCCAGCATTTT
CDR3aa: CASIPGLEGNQPQHF
j_gene: TRBJ1-5
abundance: NA
v_gene: TRBV28
d_gene: NA

CDR3nt: TGTGCCAGCAGCTGGGACAGGGGTCGCAATCAGCCCCAGCATTTT
CDR3aa: CASSWDRGRNQPQHF
j_gene: TRBJ1-5
abundance: NA
v_gene: TRBV7-8
d_gene: TRBD1

CDR3nt: TGTGCCAGTACCAACGACAGGGGGCGGACTGAAGCTTTCTTT
CDR3aa: CASTNDRGRTEAFF
j_gene: TRBJ1-1
abundance: NA
v_gene: TRBV19
d_gene: TRBD1

CDR3nt: TGTGCCAGCAGCTTGAGTATCAGCACAGATACGCAGTATTTT
CDR3aa: CASSLSISTDTQYF
j_gene: TRBJ2-3
abundance: NA
v_gene: TRBV7-9
d_gene: NA

CDR3nt: TGTGCCTGGTTCCCCCGGACAGGGGAGGTCTCTGAAGCTTTCTTT
CDR3aa: CAWFPRTGEVSEAFF
j_gene: TRBJ1-1
abundance: NA
v_gene: TRBV30
d_gene: TRBD1

CDR3nt: TGTGCCAGCAGTGTGACAGGGGGCACTGAAGCTTTCTTT
CDR3aa: CASSVTGGTEAFF
j_gene: TRBJ1-1
abundance: NA
v_gene: TRBV25-1
d_gene: TRBD1

CDR3nt: TGCAGCGCCAAAGGGGTAGGGGGCGCTTTCCCGGACGGGGAGCTGTTTTTT
CDR3aa: CSAKGVGGAFPDGELFF
j_gene: TRBJ2-2
abundance: few
v_gene: TRBV29-1
d_gene: TRBD1

CDR3nt: TGTGCCAGCAGTGTGGCCGTTCCAGGAATCAATCAGCCCCAGCATTTT
CDR3aa: CASSVAVPGINQPQHF
j_gene: TRBJ1-5
abundance: NA
v_gene: TRBV6-1
d_gene: NA

CDR3nt: TGTGCTAGTGGTTTGAACTTAGGGGATGAGCAGTTCTTC
CDR3aa: CASGLNLGDEQFF
j_gene: TRBJ2-1
abundance: NA
v_gene: TRBV12-5
d_gene: NA

CDR3nt: TGTGCCAGCGGTACCTACAGGGGGTACACTGAAGCTTTCTTT
CDR3aa: CASGTYRGYTEAFF
j_gene: TRBJ1-1
abundance: NA
v_gene: TRBV6-5
d_gene: TRBD1

CDR3nt: TGTGCCAGCAGTTTATCGGCCAGGGACATGCCCTACGAGCAGTACTTC
CDR3aa: CASSLSARDMPYEQYF
j_gene: TRBJ2-7
abundance: once
v_gene: TRBV28
d_gene: NA

CDR3nt: TGTGCCAGCAGCCAACCAACCAGGGGGCCTATGGTCAGGACCTTC
CDR3aa: CASSQPTRGPMVRTF
j_gene: TRBJ1-2
abundance: NA
v_gene: TRBV3-1/TRBV3-2
d_gene: TRBD1

CDR3nt: TGTGCCATCAGTAACAGGGAAGCCGGCAATCAGCCCCAGCATTTT
CDR3aa: CAISNREAGNQPQHF
j_gene: TRBJ1-5
abundance: NA
v_gene: TRBV10-3
d_gene: NA

CDR3nt: TGTGCCAGCAGTGAAAGGATCCTACAGTATTCACCCCTCCACTTT
CDR3aa: CASSERILQYSPLHF
j_gene: TRBJ1-6
abundance: many
v_gene: TRBV6-1
d_gene: NA

CDR3nt: TGTGCCATCAGTGAGCTCGGGGAGGGAAACACCATATATTTT
CDR3aa: CAISELGEGNTIYF
j_gene: TRBJ1-3
abundance: few
v_gene: TRBV10-3
d_gene: NA

CDR3nt: TGTGCCAGCAGCCCTGGCGGGGCGATAGATACGCAGTATTTT
CDR3aa: CASSPGGAIDTQYF
j_gene: TRBJ2-3
abundance: NA
v_gene: TRBV7-2
d_gene: NA

CDR3nt: TGTGCCAGCTCGGTTGGCGGACGGGGCACCGGGGAGCTGTTTTTT
CDR3aa: CASSVGGRGTGELFF
j_gene: TRBJ2-2
abundance: NA
v_gene: TRBV18
d_gene: NA

CDR3nt: TGCAGCGTAGACAGGGGGCTTAGAGAGACCCAGTACTTC
CDR3aa: CSVDRGLRETQYF
j_gene: TRBJ2-5
abundance: NA
v_gene: TRBV29-1
d_gene: TRBD1

CDR3nt: TGCGCCAGCAGCCAAGATAGAACCAGGGTAAATTACTATGGCTACACCTTC
CDR3aa: CASSQDRTRVNYYGYTF
j_gene: TRBJ1-2
abundance: few
v_gene: TRBV4-1
d_gene: NA

CDR3nt: TGTGCCAGCAGCCATTTTGGGGGGGAGGAGACCCAGTACTTC
CDR3aa: CASSHFGGEETQYF
j_gene: TRBJ2-5
abundance: NA
v_gene: TRBV3-1/TRBV3-2
d_gene: TRBD2

CDR3nt: TGCGCCAGCAGCTTGGAGGGGGTGGCTAACTATGGCTACACCTTC
CDR3aa: CASSLEGVANYGYTF
j_gene: TRBJ1-2
abundance: NA
v_gene: TRBV5-1
d_gene: NA

CDR3nt: TGTGCCAGCAGCTTAATACCTCCACAGGTCGAGACCCAGTACTTC
CDR3aa: CASSLIPPQVETQYF
j_gene: TRBJ2-5
abundance: NA
v_gene: TRBV7-9
d_gene: NA

CDR3nt: TGTGCCACCTCAGGACAGGGGGCAAGGGAGCAGTTCTTC
CDR3aa: CATSGQGAREQFF
j_gene: TRBJ2-1
abundance: NA
v_gene: TRBV28
d_gene: TRBD1

CDR3nt: TGTGCCATCAGTGAGTCATTCAGGGTATTCTATGGCTACACCTTC
CDR3aa: CAISESFRVFYGYTF
j_gene: TRBJ1-2
abundance: few
v_gene: TRBV10-3
d_gene: NA

CDR3nt: TGTGCCAGCAGCTTAGCAGGGGGAGGTTCACCCCTCCACTTT
CDR3aa: CASSLAGGGSPLHF
j_gene: TRBJ1-6
abundance: NA
v_gene: TRBV7-3
d_gene: TRBD1

CDR3nt: TGTGCCAGCAGCTTTACCTACAATGAGCAGTTCTTC
CDR3aa: CASSFTYNEQFF
j_gene: TRBJ2-1
abundance: NA
v_gene: TRBV5-6
d_gene: NA

CDR3nt: TGTGCCAGCAGTTACTCCGCGGATTACACCTTC
CDR3aa: CASSYSADYTF
j_gene: TRBJ1-2
abundance: NA
v_gene: TRBV6-5
d_gene: NA

CDR3nt: TGTGCCAGCTCAGTCCGGGGGAGGGAAGAGACCCAGTACTTC
CDR3aa: CASSVRGREETQYF
j_gene: TRBJ2-5
abundance: NA
v_gene: TRBV18
d_gene: TRBD2

CDR3nt: TGTGCCAGCAGGGACACAGGCTACGAGCAGTACTTC
CDR3aa: CASRDTGYEQYF
j_gene: TRBJ2-7
abundance: few
v_gene: TRBV2
d_gene: NA

CDR3nt: TGTGCCAGCAGTGGGACTAGCGTTGACACCGGGGAGCTGTTTTTT
CDR3aa: CASSGTSVDTGELFF
j_gene: TRBJ2-2
abundance: NA
v_gene: TRBV2
d_gene: TRBD2

CDR3nt: TGTGCCAGCAGTGAACAGGGCAGGGGCGATGAAAAACTGTTTTTT
CDR3aa: CASSEQGRGDEKLFF
j_gene: TRBJ1-4
abundance: NA
v_gene: TRBV25-1
d_gene: NA

CDR3nt: TGTGCCAGCTCACCACTCGGTACTGGTGATAATGAAAAACTGTTTTTT
CDR3aa: CASSPLGTGDNEKLFF
j_gene: TRBJ1-4
abundance: NA
v_gene: TRBV18
d_gene: NA

CDR3nt: TGTGCCAGCAGCTTAAGGCGTGCAGGGGGTGGCAACGTCCTGACTTTC
CDR3aa: CASSLRRAGGGNVLTF
j_gene: TRBJ2-6
abundance: NA
v_gene: TRBV11-2
d_gene: TRBD1

CDR3nt: TGTGCCAGCAGCTTAGAGGGGACAATTAACACTGAAGCTTTCTTT
CDR3aa: CASSLEGTINTEAFF
j_gene: TRBJ1-1
abundance: NA
v_gene: TRBV7-2
d_gene: NA

CDR3nt: TGTGCCAGCAGGACAGGGAGCCGCTATGGCTACACCTTC
CDR3aa: CASRTGSRYGYTF
j_gene: TRBJ1-2
abundance: NA
v_gene: TRBV28
d_gene: TRBD1

CDR3nt: TGTGCCAGTAGTATAGGTGCCTCCGGGACAGGGGGCCTCGAGCAGTACTTC
CDR3aa: CASSIGASGTGGLEQYF
j_gene: TRBJ2-7
abundance: NA
v_gene: TRBV19
d_gene: TRBD1

CDR3nt: TGTGCCAGCAGGATCACAGGGGCTTATCAGCCCCAGCATTTT
CDR3aa: CASRITGAYQPQHF
j_gene: TRBJ1-5
abundance: NA
v_gene: TRBV28
d_gene: TRBD1

CDR3nt: TGTGCCAGCAGTGATCCCGGGGGGGGTCAAGAGACCCAGTACTTC
CDR3aa: CASSDPGGGQETQYF
j_gene: TRBJ2-5
abundance: once
v_gene: TRBV2
d_gene: TRBD2

CDR3nt: TGCGCCAGCAGCTTGAACAGGGGATCCTACGAGCAGTACTTC
CDR3aa: CASSLNRGSYEQYF
j_gene: TRBJ2-7
abundance: NA
v_gene: TRBV5-1
d_gene: TRBD1